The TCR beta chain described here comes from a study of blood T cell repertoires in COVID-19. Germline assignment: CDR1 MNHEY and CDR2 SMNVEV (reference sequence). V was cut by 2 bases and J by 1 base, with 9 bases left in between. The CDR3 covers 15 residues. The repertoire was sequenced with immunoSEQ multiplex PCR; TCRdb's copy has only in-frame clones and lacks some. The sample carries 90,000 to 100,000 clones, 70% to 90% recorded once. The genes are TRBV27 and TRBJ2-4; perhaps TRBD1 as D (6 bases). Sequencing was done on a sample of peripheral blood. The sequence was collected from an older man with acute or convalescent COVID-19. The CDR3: CASSLTGFAKNIQYF. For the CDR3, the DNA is TGTGCCAGCAGTTTAACAGGGTTTGCCAAAAACATTCAGTACTTC.